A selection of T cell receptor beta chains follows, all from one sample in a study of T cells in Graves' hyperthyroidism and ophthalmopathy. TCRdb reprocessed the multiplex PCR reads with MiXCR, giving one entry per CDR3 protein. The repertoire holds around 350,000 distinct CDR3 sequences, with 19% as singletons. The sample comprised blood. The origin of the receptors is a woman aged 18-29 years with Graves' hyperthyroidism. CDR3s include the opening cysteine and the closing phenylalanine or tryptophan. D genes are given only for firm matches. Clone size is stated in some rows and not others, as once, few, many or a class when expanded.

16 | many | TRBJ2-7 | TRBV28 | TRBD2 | CASSYSSGEVSYEQYF | TGTGCCAGCAGTTATTCAAGCGGGGAGGTCTCCTACGAGCAGTACTTC
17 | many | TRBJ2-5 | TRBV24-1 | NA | CATSDLEGIYNQETQYF | TGTGCCACCAGTGATTTGGAGGGCATTTACAACCAAGAGACCCAGTACTTC
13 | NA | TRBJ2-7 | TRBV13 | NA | CASSFIGAYDQYF | TGTGCCAGCAGCTTTATCGGGGCCTACGATCAGTACTTC
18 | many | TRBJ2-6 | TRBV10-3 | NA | CAISAAPNGGFGANVLTF | TGTGCCATCAGTGCCGCCCCGAATGGGGGCTTTGGGGCCAACGTCCTGACTTTC
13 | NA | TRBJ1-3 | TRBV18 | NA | CASRPTQENTIYF | TGTGCCAGCCGACCCACACAGGAAAACACCATATATTTT
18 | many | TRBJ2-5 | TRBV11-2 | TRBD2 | CASSHPLGTSGHQETQYF | TGTGCCAGCAGTCATCCCCTGGGGACTAGCGGGCACCAAGAGACCCAGTACTTC
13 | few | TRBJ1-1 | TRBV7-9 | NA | CASSLVARPEAFF | TGTGCCAGCAGCTTAGTAGCCCGGCCCGAAGCTTTCTTT
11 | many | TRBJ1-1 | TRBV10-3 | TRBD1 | CAIQGGTEAFF | TGTGCCATACAGGGGGGCACTGAAGCTTTCTTT
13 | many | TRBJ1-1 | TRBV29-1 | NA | CGPVEAGNTEAFF | TGCGGCCCGGTTGAGGCGGGGAACACTGAAGCTTTCTTT
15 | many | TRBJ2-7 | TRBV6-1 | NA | CASSGPQSTRKGQYF | TGTGCCAGCAGTGGCCCCCAGAGTACGAGGAAGGGGCAGTACTTC
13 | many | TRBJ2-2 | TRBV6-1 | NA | CASRGLNTGELFF | TGTGCCAGCAGGGGTCTCAACACCGGGGAGCTGTTTTTT
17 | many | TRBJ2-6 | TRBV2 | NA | CASLIRWASSGANVLTF | TGTGCCAGCTTGATCCGGTGGGCCAGCTCTGGGGCCAACGTCCTGACTTTC
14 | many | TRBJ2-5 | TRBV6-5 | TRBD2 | CAIGLAGAQETQYF | TGTGCCATAGGACTAGCGGGGGCCCAAGAGACCCAGTACTTC
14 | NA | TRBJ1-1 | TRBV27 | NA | CASSRTLDVGEAFF | TGTGCCAGCAGTAGGACATTGGATGTAGGTGAAGCTTTCTTT
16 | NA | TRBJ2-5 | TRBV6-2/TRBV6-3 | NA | CASTPIPTGTEETQYF | TGTGCCAGCACTCCTATTCCCACGGGGACGGAGGAGACCCAGTACTTC
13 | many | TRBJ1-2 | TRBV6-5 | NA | CASTLQETYGYTF | TGTGCCAGCACCCTACAGGAGACCTATGGCTACACCTTC
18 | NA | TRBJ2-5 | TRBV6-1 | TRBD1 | CASRLWAPGTAIQETQYF | TGTGCCAGCAGACTGTGGGCCCCCGGGACAGCGATCCAAGAGACCCAGTACTTC
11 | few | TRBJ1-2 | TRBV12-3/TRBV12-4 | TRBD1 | CASVGTDGYTF | TGTGCCAGCGTAGGGACAGATGGCTACACCTTC
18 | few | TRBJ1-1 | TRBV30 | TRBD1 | CAWTYSPGTAPRNTEAFF | TGTGCCTGGACCTATTCACCCGGGACAGCACCTCGAAACACTGAAGCTTTCTTT
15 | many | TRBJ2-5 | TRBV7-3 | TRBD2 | CASSRSAGDQETQYF | TGTGCCAGCAGCCGGAGCGCGGGAGACCAAGAGACCCAGTACTTC
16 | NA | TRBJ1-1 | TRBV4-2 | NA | CASSQVGGTLLTEAFF | TGTGCCAGCAGCCAAGTGGGGGGAACGCTACTCACTGAAGCTTTCTTT
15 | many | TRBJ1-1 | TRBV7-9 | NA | CASSPATGTNTEAFF | TGTGCCAGCAGCCCGGCTACAGGGACGAACACTGAAGCTTTCTTT
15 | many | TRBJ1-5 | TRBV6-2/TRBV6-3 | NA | CASSVQGQWDQPQHF | TGTGCCAGCAGTGTCCAGGGGCAATGGGATCAGCCCCAGCATTTT
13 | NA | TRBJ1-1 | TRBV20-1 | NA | CSAVRGAKTEAFF | TGCAGTGCGGTACGGGGGGCGAAAACTGAAGCTTTCTTT
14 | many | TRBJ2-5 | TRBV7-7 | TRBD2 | CASSLTSGGETQYF | TGTGCCAGCAGTTTGACTAGCGGGGGCGAGACCCAGTACTTC
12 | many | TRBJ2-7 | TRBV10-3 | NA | CAITDGGYEQYF | TGTGCCATCACGGACGGGGGCTACGAGCAGTACTTC
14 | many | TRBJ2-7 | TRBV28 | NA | CASSLVRNSYEQYF | TGTGCCAGCAGTTTAGTTAGGAACTCCTACGAGCAGTACTTC
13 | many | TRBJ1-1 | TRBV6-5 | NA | CASSYEGYTEAFF | TGTGCCAGCAGTTATGAGGGGTACACTGAAGCTTTCTTT
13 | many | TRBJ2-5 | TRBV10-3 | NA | CAISTGTQETQYF | TGTGCCATCAGTACCGGGACCCAAGAGACCCAGTACTTC
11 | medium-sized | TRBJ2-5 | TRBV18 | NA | CASSPQETQYF | TGTGCCAGCTCACCCCAAGAGACCCAGTACTTC
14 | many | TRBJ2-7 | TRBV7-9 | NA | CASSFFPGAYEQYF | TGTGCCAGCAGCTTCTTTCCGGGCGCCTACGAGCAGTACTTC
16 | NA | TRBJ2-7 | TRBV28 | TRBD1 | CASSPWDRGPSYEQYF | TGTGCCAGCAGCCCTTGGGACAGGGGGCCCTCCTACGAGCAGTACTTC
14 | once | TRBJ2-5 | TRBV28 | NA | CASSLTGREKTQYF | TGTGCCAGCAGTCTTACAGGGCGGGAGAAGACCCAGTACTTC
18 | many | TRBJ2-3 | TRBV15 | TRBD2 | CATSRDSTGGGFADTQYF | TGTGCCACCAGCAGGGACTCTACTGGCGGGGGGTTTGCAGATACGCAGTATTTT
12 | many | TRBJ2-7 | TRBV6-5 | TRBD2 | CAAKGLAHEQYF | TGTGCCGCCAAGGGACTAGCGCACGAGCAGTACTTC
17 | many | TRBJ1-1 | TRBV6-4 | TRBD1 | CASRTDRVPGMNTEAFF | TGTGCCAGCAGGACCGACAGGGTCCCAGGCATGAACACTGAAGCTTTCTTT